This is a list of T cell receptor beta chains from one sample in a study of T cell responses to AZD1222 COVID-19 vaccine. The data were produced by immunoSEQ multiplex PCR, yet TCRdb's version contains in-frame clones alone and is incomplete. The sample totals about 140,000 clones; its top ten clones hold 2.2%. The source material was peripheral blood. These receptors came from an adult in good health. Each CDR3 is given with its conserved first and last residue. The D gene is left open where the match is weak.

v_gene: TRBV2; d_gene: .; j_gene: TRBJ2-7; CDR3nt: TGTGCCAGCAGTGAGAGGACAGCGACCTACGAGCAGTACTTC; CDR3aa: CASSERTATYEQYF
v_gene: TRBV2; d_gene: .; j_gene: TRBJ1-1; CDR3nt: TGTGCCACCAAAGGTGAGGTCACTGAAGCTTTCTTT; CDR3aa: CATKGEVTEAFF
v_gene: TRBV7-9; d_gene: .; j_gene: TRBJ1-3; CDR3nt: TGTGCCAGCAGCTTGGGGCCGACAGGAGGTGCCGGAAACACCATATATTTT; CDR3aa: CASSLGPTGGAGNTIYF
v_gene: TRBV7-6; d_gene: .; j_gene: TRBJ1-1; CDR3nt: TGTGCCAGCAGCTTAGGGCGGGGGGCTGGTGAAGCTTTCTTT; CDR3aa: CASSLGRGAGEAFF
v_gene: TRBV7-3; d_gene: .; j_gene: TRBJ1-1; CDR3nt: TGTGCCAGCAGCCCCCTACCGGGACAGAACACTGAAGCTTTCTTT; CDR3aa: CASSPLPGQNTEAFF
v_gene: TRBV6-5; d_gene: .; j_gene: TRBJ1-2; CDR3nt: TGTGCCAGCAGTCCCGGACAAAGCTATGGCTACACCTTC; CDR3aa: CASSPGQSYGYTF
v_gene: TRBV15; d_gene: .; j_gene: TRBJ1-2; CDR3nt: TGTGCCACCAGCAGAGGGGCGCCTTTAAGTGGCTACACCTTC; CDR3aa: CATSRGAPLSGYTF
v_gene: TRBV5-5; d_gene: .; j_gene: TRBJ1-6; CDR3nt: TGTGCCAGCAGCTTACAAGGCCGGTTGGGCTATTCACCCCTCCACTTT; CDR3aa: CASSLQGRLGYSPLHF
v_gene: TRBV28; d_gene: .; j_gene: TRBJ1-2; CDR3nt: TGTGCCAGCAGTTTAGGGCAGATCTATGGCTACACCTTC; CDR3aa: CASSLGQIYGYTF
v_gene: TRBV6-5; d_gene: .; j_gene: TRBJ2-1; CDR3nt: TGTGCCAGCAGTTCGACCGACCCCCGGGTCAATGAGCAGTTCTTC; CDR3aa: CASSSTDPRVNEQFF
v_gene: TRBV18; d_gene: .; j_gene: TRBJ1-2; CDR3nt: TGTGCCAGCTCACCACGGGCAACAGGACCTCAAAATGGCTACACCTTC; CDR3aa: CASSPRATGPQNGYTF
v_gene: TRBV2; d_gene: .; j_gene: TRBJ1-2; CDR3nt: TGTGCCAGCAGTCCTGGCGATGTGGGCTACACCTTC; CDR3aa: CASSPGDVGYTF
v_gene: TRBV4-1; d_gene: .; j_gene: TRBJ2-2; CDR3nt: TGCGCCAGCAGCCCAGGGAGTGGGCCCAACACCGGGGAGCTGTTTTTT; CDR3aa: CASSPGSGPNTGELFF
v_gene: TRBV6-5; d_gene: TRBD1; j_gene: TRBJ2-2; CDR3nt: TGTGCCAGCGGTAGACAGGGCCACGGGGAGCTGTTTTTT; CDR3aa: CASGRQGHGELFF
v_gene: TRBV10-3; d_gene: TRBD2; j_gene: TRBJ2-1; CDR3nt: TGTGCCATCAGTTCAGCGGGGGGGCCCAAAAATGAGCAGTTCTTC; CDR3aa: CAISSAGGPKNEQFF
v_gene: TRBV11-2; d_gene: .; j_gene: TRBJ2-7; CDR3nt: TGTGCCAGCAGCCAGGGGAGGGGTGAGCAGTACTTC; CDR3aa: CASSQGRGEQYF
v_gene: TRBV6-5; d_gene: .; j_gene: TRBJ1-6; CDR3nt: TGTGCCAGCAGTTACTCGAAACAGGGAAATAATTCACCCCTCCACTTT; CDR3aa: CASSYSKQGNNSPLHF
v_gene: TRBV2; d_gene: TRBD1; j_gene: TRBJ1-2; CDR3nt: TGTGCCAGCAGTGAAGACAGGGGGGGCTATGGCTACACCTTC; CDR3aa: CASSEDRGGYGYTF
v_gene: TRBV7-2; d_gene: .; j_gene: TRBJ2-2; CDR3nt: TGTGCCAGCAGCGCCTCCTTACTTGGGGGGGAGCTGTTTTTT; CDR3aa: CASSASLLGGELFF
v_gene: TRBV5-8; d_gene: TRBD1; j_gene: TRBJ1-2; CDR3nt: TGTGCCAGCAGCTCTGGGACAGGGACCTATGGCTACACCTTC; CDR3aa: CASSSGTGTYGYTF
v_gene: TRBV5-1; d_gene: .; j_gene: TRBJ2-1; CDR3nt: TGCGCCAGCGGCGATACAGGACTAAGCTCCTACAATGAGCAGTTCTTC; CDR3aa: CASGDTGLSSYNEQFF
v_gene: TRBV5-4; d_gene: TRBD1; j_gene: TRBJ1-2; CDR3nt: TGTGCCAGCAGCCTACGACAGGGGGAGACCTATGGCTACACCTTC; CDR3aa: CASSLRQGETYGYTF
v_gene: TRBV28; d_gene: .; j_gene: TRBJ2-7; CDR3nt: TGTGCCAGCAGTTTGGAGGTTTACGAGCAGTACTTC; CDR3aa: CASSLEVYEQYF